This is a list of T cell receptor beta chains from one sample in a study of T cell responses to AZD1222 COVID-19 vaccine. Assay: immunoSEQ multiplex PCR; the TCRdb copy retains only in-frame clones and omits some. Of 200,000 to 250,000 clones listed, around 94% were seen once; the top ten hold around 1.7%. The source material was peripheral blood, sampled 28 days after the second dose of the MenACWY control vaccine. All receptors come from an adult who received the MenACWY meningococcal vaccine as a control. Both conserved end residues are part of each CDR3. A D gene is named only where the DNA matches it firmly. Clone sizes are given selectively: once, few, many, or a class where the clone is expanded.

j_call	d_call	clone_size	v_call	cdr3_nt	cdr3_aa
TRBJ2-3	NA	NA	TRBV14	TGTGCCAGCAGCACAGGGATTACTAGCACAGATACGCAGTATTTT	CASSTGITSTDTQYF
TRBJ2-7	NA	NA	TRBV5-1	TGCGCCAGCAGCTTTGGCAACGAGCAGTACTTC	CASSFGNEQYF
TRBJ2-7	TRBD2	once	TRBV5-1	TGCGCCAGCAGCCCCTCGTTGGGGGGGAACTACGAGCAGTACTTC	CASSPSLGGNYEQYF
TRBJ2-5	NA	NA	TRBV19	TGTGCCAGTAGTATCGGGGAGGGGGCGCAGGAGACCCAGTACTTC	CASSIGEGAQETQYF
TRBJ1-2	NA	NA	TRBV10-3	TGTGCCATCAGTGAGTCAGGGTCTGGAGGCTACACCTTC	CAISESGSGGYTF
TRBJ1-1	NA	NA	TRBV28	TGTGCCAGCAGTTTAACAGGGAGGAAAGCTTTCTTT	CASSLTGRKAFF
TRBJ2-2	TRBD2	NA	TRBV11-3	TGTGCCAGCTCCTCGTTAGCGGGGGGTACCGGGGAGCTGTTTTTT	CASSSLAGGTGELFF
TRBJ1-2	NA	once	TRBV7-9	TGTGCCAGCAGCTTTCAGTCCATAGAGGGCTACACCTTC	CASSFQSIEGYTF
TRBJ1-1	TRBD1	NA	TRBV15	TGTGCCACCAGCAGAGAGAAGGGGGCAAACACTGAAGCTTTCTTT	CATSREKGANTEAFF
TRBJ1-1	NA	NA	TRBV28	TGTGCCAGCACCCCGGGGGGTGAAGCTTTCTTT	CASTPGGEAFF
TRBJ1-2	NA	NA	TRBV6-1	TGTGCCAGCAGTGGGAGGGGCTATGGCTACACCTTC	CASSGRGYGYTF
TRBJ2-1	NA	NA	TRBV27	TGTGCCAGCAGTAACTACAATGAGCAGTTCTTC	CASSNYNEQFF
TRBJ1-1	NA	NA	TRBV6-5	TGTGCCAGCAGGAGGAGACAGAGACACACTGAAGCTTTCTTT	CASRRRQRHTEAFF
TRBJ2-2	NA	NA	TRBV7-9	TGTGCCAGCAGCTTAGCCACGGGTCCCGGGGAGCTGTTTTTT	CASSLATGPGELFF
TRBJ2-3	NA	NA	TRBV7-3	TGTGCCAGCAGCTCATCCGGGGCAGGAGATACGCAGTATTTT	CASSSSGAGDTQYF
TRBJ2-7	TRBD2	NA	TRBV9	TGTGCCAGCAGCATCGGACTAGCGACGGGGGAGCAGTACTTC	CASSIGLATGEQYF
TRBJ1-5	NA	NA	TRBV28	TGTGCCGACGGACAGACTTGCAATCAGCCCCAGCATTTT	CADGQTCNQPQHF
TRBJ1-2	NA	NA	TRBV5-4	TGTGCCAGCAGCTTGGGACAGTTCACAGCTAACTATGGCTACACCTTC	CASSLGQFTANYGYTF
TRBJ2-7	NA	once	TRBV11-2	TGTGCCAGCAGGGCTGTTCGACAGGCTTCTGGGACTTCCTACGAGCAGTACTTC	CASRAVRQASGTSYEQYF
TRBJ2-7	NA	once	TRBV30	TGTGCCTGGAGTGCGGGACCGGCCTACGAGCAGTACTTC	CAWSAGPAYEQYF
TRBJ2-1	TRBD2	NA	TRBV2	TGTGCCAGCAGTGGGGGTAGCGGGAGGGCCGGCAATGAGCAGTTCTTC	CASSGGSGRAGNEQFF
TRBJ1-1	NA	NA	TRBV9	TGTGCCAGCAGCGCACAGATTCAGAACACTGAAGCTTTCTTT	CASSAQIQNTEAFF
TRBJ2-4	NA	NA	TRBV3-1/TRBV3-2	TGTGCCAGCAGCCCCCTGGATGGCATTCAGTACTTC	CASSPLDGIQYF
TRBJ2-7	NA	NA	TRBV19	TGTGCCAGTAGTATAGGTCCAGGGACCTACGAGCAGTACTTC	CASSIGPGTYEQYF
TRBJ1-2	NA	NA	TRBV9	TGTGCCAGCAGCTCCGAAGGCAGGTATGGCTACACCTTC	CASSSEGRYGYTF
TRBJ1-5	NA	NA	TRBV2	TGTGCCAGCAGGGGGGGACTGATCAATCAGCCCCAGCATTTT	CASRGGLINQPQHF
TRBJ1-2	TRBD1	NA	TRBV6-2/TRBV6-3	TGTGCCAGCAGTACAGGGGACAGCTATGGCTACACCTTC	CASSTGDSYGYTF
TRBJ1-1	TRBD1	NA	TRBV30	TGTGCCTGGAGTCTTCAGGGGGCGGTCACTGAAGCTTTCTTT	CAWSLQGAVTEAFF
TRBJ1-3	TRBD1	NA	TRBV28	TGTGCCAGCAGTTTGGAACGAGGGGGCTTCGGAAACACCATATATTTT	CASSLERGGFGNTIYF
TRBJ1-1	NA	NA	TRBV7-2	TGTGCCAGCAGCTTAGGTGAAGGGGTGAACACTGAAGCTTTCTTT	CASSLGEGVNTEAFF
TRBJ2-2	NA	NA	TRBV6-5	TGTGCCAGCACATCCGGCCTCGGGGAGCTGTTTTTT	CASTSGLGELFF
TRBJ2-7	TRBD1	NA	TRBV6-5	TGTGCCAGCAGTCCGGGGACAGGCCTTACGTTGGAGCAGTACTTC	CASSPGTGLTLEQYF
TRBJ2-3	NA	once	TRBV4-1	TGCGCCAGCAGCCAAGTGAACTTGATCGTCGCAGATACGCAGTATTTT	CASSQVNLIVADTQYF
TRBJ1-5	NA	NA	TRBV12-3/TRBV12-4	TGTGCCAGCAGGGTAGGGAGCAATCAGCCCCAGCATTTT	CASRVGSNQPQHF
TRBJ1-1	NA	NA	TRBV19	TGTGCCAGTAGTATGGTTTCGGGGTCGGGGACTGAAGCTTTCTTT	CASSMVSGSGTEAFF
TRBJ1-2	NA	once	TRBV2	TGTGCCAGCATTAGAGAAGGGTGGGGCAGTCCTGGCTACACCTTC	CASIREGWGSPGYTF
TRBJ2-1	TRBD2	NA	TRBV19	TGTGCCAGTAGTAAACCTCGGCAGCGGGGCTCCTACAATGAGCAGTTCTTC	CASSKPRQRGSYNEQFF
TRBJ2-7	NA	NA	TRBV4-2	TGTGCCAGCAGCCCCGGAATTACCTACGAGCAGTACTTC	CASSPGITYEQYF
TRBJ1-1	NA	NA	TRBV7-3	TGTGCCAGCAGCTTAGGGGAGAACACTGAAGCTTTCTTT	CASSLGENTEAFF
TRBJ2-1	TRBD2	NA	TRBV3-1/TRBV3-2	TGTGCCAGCAGCCCGCGGGGGGGTGAGCAGTTCTTC	CASSPRGGEQFF